This is a list of T cell receptor beta chains from one sample in a study of radiotherapy plus CTLA-4 blockade in lung cancer. Data came from immunoSEQ multiplex PCR; TCRdb stores just in-frame clones and leaves some out. The data show about 85,000 clones, roughly 86% seen once. The material sequenced was peripheral blood, taken from a patient treated with radiotherapy plus ipilimumab. These receptors were collected from a human donor with non-small cell lung cancer who had a partial response to radiotherapy plus ipilimumab. Both conserved end residues are part of each CDR3. The D gene is left open where the match is weak. Where a row states a size, it is once, few, many or the class of an expanded clone; other rows omit it.

>11|TRBV9|once|NA|TRBJ2-7
TGTGCCAGCAGCAACCAGGGGGAGCAGTACTTC
CASSNQGEQYF
>14|TRBV5-6|once|TRBD2|TRBJ2-4
TGTGCCAGCAGCTTGCTGTCTAGCGGAAACATTCAGTACTTC
CASSLLSSGNIQYF
>15|TRBV9|NA|TRBD2|TRBJ2-1
TGTGCCAGCAGCGTAGAGGCTAGCGGGACTGGTGAGCAGTTCTTC
CASSVEASGTGEQFF
>16|TRBV7-2|NA|TRBD2|TRBJ2-3
TGTGCCAGCAGCTCCGGACTAGCGGGGCATTCAGATACGCAGTATTTT
CASSSGLAGHSDTQYF
>14|TRBV30|NA|TRBD1|TRBJ1-4
TGTGCCTCAAGTGGGACAGGGGGCTGGGAAAAACTGTTTTTT
CASSGTGGWEKLFF
>14|TRBV2|NA|TRBD2|TRBJ2-3
TGTGCCAGCGGGAGGGTATTAAACACAGATACGCAGTATTTT
CASGRVLNTDTQYF
>17|TRBV7-8|NA|TRBD2|TRBJ2-1
TGTGCCAGCAGCTTAGATAACCCAGGAGGGAGGGCCGGTGAGCAGTTCTTC
CASSLDNPGGRAGEQFF
>14|TRBV6-5|NA|TRBD2|TRBJ2-3
TGTGCCAGCAGTTCTAGCGGAAGCACAGATACGCAGTATTTT
CASSSSGSTDTQYF
>16|TRBV5-4|NA|TRBD1|TRBJ2-2
TGTGCCAGCAGCCAGACAGGGAGACTGAACACCGGGGAGCTGTTTTTT
CASSQTGRLNTGELFF
>18|TRBV15|NA|NA|TRBJ1-5
TGTGCCACCAGCAGAGGTGGAAACAGTTGGTTTAGCAATCAGCCCCAGCATTTT
CATSRGGNSWFSNQPQHF
>17|TRBV18|NA|TRBD2|TRBJ2-5
TGTGCCAGCTCCCGGACTAGCGGGGGAGACCCACGGGAGACCCAGTACTTC
CASSRTSGGDPRETQYF
>14|TRBV28|NA|TRBD1|TRBJ2-1
TGTGCCAGTACCCCGGGACAGGGGTACGGTGAGCAGTTCTTC
CASTPGQGYGEQFF
>14|TRBV5-1|NA|NA|TRBJ2-5
TGCGCCAGCAGCGCGGGACAGAGACAAGAGACCCAGTACTTC
CASSAGQRQETQYF
>15|TRBV7-2|NA|TRBD2|TRBJ2-1
TGTGCCAGCAGTACTACTAGCGGCCTCTACAATGAGCAGTTCTTC
CASSTTSGLYNEQFF
>16|TRBV19|few|TRBD1|TRBJ1-4
TGTGCCAGTAGTACCACGGGACAGGGGCTTAATGAAAAACTGTTTTTT
CASSTTGQGLNEKLFF
>13|TRBV4-1|NA|NA|TRBJ2-7
TGCGCCAGCAGCCTAGACTATAGCGTCGAGCAGTACTTC
CASSLDYSVEQYF
>13|TRBV6-1|NA|NA|TRBJ1-1
TGTGCCAGTGCCGGTGAGAAGAACACTGAAGCTTTCTTT
CASAGEKNTEAFF
>16|TRBV5-1|NA|TRBD1|TRBJ2-2
TGCGCCAGCAGCTCAGGGGGCACGGCGACCACCGGGGAGCTGTTTTTT
CASSSGGTATTGELFF
>16|TRBV25-1|NA|TRBD2|TRBJ2-7
TGTGCCAGCAGTCCCGGGACTAGCGGGAGGGCCTACGAGCAGTACTTC
CASSPGTSGRAYEQYF
>15|TRBV19|NA|NA|TRBJ1-5
TGTGCCAGTAGTTCGACAGAAACTTACAATCAGCCCCAGCATTTT
CASSSTETYNQPQHF
>12|TRBV7-9|NA|TRBD2|TRBJ2-1
TGTGCCAGCAGTATTAGCGGGGATGAGCAGTTCTTC
CASSISGDEQFF
>16|TRBV28|NA|TRBD1|TRBJ2-1
TGTGCCAGCAGCAGTACCGGGACAGGTAACTACAATGAGCAGTTCTTC
CASSSTGTGNYNEQFF
>11|TRBV28|NA|NA|TRBJ2-3
TGTGCCAGCACGGGGGTTCTCACGCAGTATTTT
CASTGVLTQYF
>14|TRBV19|NA|TRBD1|TRBJ1-4
TGTGCCAGTAGTATCGGGACAGTTTATGAAAAACTGTTTTTT
CASSIGTVYEKLFF
>13|TRBV5-4|NA|NA|TRBJ1-4
TGTGCCAGCAGCTTGGAGCTTAATGAAAAACTGTTTTTT
CASSLELNEKLFF
>15|TRBV5-4|NA|NA|TRBJ2-3
TGTGCCAGCAGCCCGAACAGCAAAAACACAGATACGCAGTATTTT
CASSPNSKNTDTQYF
>13|TRBV6-5|NA|NA|TRBJ1-1
TGTGCCAGCAGCCCATCGCCGGGGGCTGAAGCTTTCTTT
CASSPSPGAEAFF
>16|TRBV18|NA|NA|TRBJ2-2
TGTGCCAGCTCACCTTGGGGCAGGGGCGTCACCGGGGAGCTGTTTTTT
CASSPWGRGVTGELFF
>12|TRBV5-4|NA|TRBD1|TRBJ1-2
TGTGCCAGCAGCTTTGACAGGGCTGGCTACACCTTC
CASSFDRAGYTF
>13|TRBV5-1|NA|NA|TRBJ1-4
TGCGCCAGCCGAAGCCCCGCCGGTGAAAAACTGTTTTTT
CASRSPAGEKLFF
>15|TRBV7-3|NA|TRBD2|TRBJ2-1
TGTGCCAGCAGCTTATCTAGCGGGAGAGACAATGAGCAGTTCTTC
CASSLSSGRDNEQFF
>18|TRBV5-1|NA|TRBD2|TRBJ2-7
TGCGCCAGCAGCCTCCGGGGGTCAACCGGACTAGCGCGCTACGAGCAGTACTTC
CASSLRGSTGLARYEQYF
>15|TRBV4-2|few|TRBD1|TRBJ1-3
TGTGCCAGCAGCCAAGGACAGGGATCTGGAAACACCATATATTTT
CASSQGQGSGNTIYF
>13|TRBV6-1|NA|NA|TRBJ1-1
TGTGCCAGCAGACCCGGACTGGGAGTGGGCGCTTTCTTT
CASRPGLGVGAFF
>15|TRBV5-1|NA|NA|TRBJ2-1
TGCGCCAGCAGCCCCGGACAGATCTCCTACAATGAGCAGTTCTTC
CASSPGQISYNEQFF
>12|TRBV18|NA|NA|TRBJ2-7
TGTGCCAGCTCACCTGACAGCTACGAGCAGTACTTC
CASSPDSYEQYF
>15|TRBV4-1|NA|NA|TRBJ1-5
TGCGCCAGCAGCCAAAGTCTCGGGACAAGACAGCCCCAGCATTTT
CASSQSLGTRQPQHF
>14|TRBV18|NA|NA|TRBJ2-5
TGTGCCAGCTCACCCCGCGAAAACCAAGAGACCCAGTACTTC
CASSPRENQETQYF
>18|TRBV19|NA|NA|TRBJ1-3
TGTGCCAGTAGTACCGGGACTGCATACGATTTGGCTGGAAACACCATATATTTT
CASSTGTAYDLAGNTIYF
>18|TRBV5-1|few|TRBD2|TRBJ2-3
TGCGCCAGTGCTAGGGGGGAACCGGGACTAGCGGGAGAAAATACGCAGTATTTT
CASARGEPGLAGENTQYF
>17|TRBV5-4|NA|TRBD1|TRBJ1-3
TGTGCCAGCAGTATGGACAGGGCGATCCTATCTGGAAACACCATATATTTT
CASSMDRAILSGNTIYF
>15|TRBV5-4|NA|NA|TRBJ1-3
TGTGCCAGCAGCCCACAGGGCCGCTCTGGAAACACCATATATTTT
CASSPQGRSGNTIYF
>13|TRBV2|NA|NA|TRBJ1-1
TGTGCCAGCGGGAGAAATGCGGACACTGAAGCTTTCTTT
CASGRNADTEAFF
>15|TRBV27|few|TRBD2|TRBJ2-7
TGTGCCAGCAGTTTAACCGGGGGGGATGCCTACGAGCAGTACTTC
CASSLTGGDAYEQYF
>12|TRBV28|NA|NA|TRBJ2-7
TGTGCCCTCGGCGGATACTCCTACGAGCAGTACTTC
CALGGYSYEQYF
>15|TRBV5-4|NA|TRBD2|TRBJ2-1
TGTGCCAGCAGCCGAGGTAGCGGGGTCTACAATGAGCAGTTCTTC
CASSRGSGVYNEQFF
>14|TRBV30|NA|TRBD1|TRBJ2-2
TGTGCCTGGAGGATCAGGGGGCGGACCGGGGAGCTGTTTTTT
CAWRIRGRTGELFF
>15|TRBV7-9|NA|TRBD1|TRBJ1-5
TGTGCCAGCAGCTGGACAGGGGCGAGCAATCAGCCCCAGCATTTT
CASSWTGASNQPQHF
>14|TRBV28|NA|NA|TRBJ1-2
TGTGCCAGCAGAGAAGGTTTTATGGAGTATGGCTACACCTTC
CASREGFMEYGYTF
>19|TRBV5-6|NA|TRBD1|TRBJ1-5
TGTGCCAGCAGCTTGGGGGCAGGGGGTGCCCAAGAACTCAATCAGCCCCAGCATTTT
CASSLGAGGAQELNQPQHF